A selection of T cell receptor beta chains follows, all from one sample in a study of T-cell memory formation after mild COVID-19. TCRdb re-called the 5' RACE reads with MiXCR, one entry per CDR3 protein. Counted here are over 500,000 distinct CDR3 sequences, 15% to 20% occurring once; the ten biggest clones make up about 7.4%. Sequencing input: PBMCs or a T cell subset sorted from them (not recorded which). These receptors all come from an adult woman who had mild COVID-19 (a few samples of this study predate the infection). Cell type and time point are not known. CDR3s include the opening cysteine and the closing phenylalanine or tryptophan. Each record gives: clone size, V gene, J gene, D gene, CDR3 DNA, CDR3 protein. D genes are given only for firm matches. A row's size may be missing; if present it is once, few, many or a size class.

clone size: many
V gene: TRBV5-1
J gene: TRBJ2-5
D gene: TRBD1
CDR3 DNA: TGCGCCAGCAGCCCCGGACAGGGGGCGGTGGAGACCCAGTACTTC
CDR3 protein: CASSPGQGAVETQYF

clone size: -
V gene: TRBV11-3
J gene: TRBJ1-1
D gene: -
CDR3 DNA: TGTGCCAGCAGCGGTTACAGGGTTGTGAACACTGAAGCTTTCTTT
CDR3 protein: CASSGYRVVNTEAFF

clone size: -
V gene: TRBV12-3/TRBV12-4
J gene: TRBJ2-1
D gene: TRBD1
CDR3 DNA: TGTGCCAGCAGTTTCACAGGGGATGAGCAGTTCTTC
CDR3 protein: CASSFTGDEQFF

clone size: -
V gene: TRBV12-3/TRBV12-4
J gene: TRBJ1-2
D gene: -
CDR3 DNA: TGTGCCAGCAGTCCTCCCCGATCTTCCTATGGCTACACCTTC
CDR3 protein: CASSPPRSSYGYTF

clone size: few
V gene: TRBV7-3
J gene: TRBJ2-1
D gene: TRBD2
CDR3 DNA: TGTGCCAGCAGCGTAGGGACTAGCGGGGACCTAAGGGTGGAGCAGTTCTTC
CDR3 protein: CASSVGTSGDLRVEQFF

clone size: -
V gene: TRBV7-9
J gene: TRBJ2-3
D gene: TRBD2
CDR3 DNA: TGTGCCAGCAGCTTAGCGGGAGGGTCGGATACGCAGTATTTT
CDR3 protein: CASSLAGGSDTQYF

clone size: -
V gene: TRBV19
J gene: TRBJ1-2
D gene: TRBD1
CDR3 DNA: TGTGCCAGTAGTATTGGACACGGGACAGGGGCGCCCCCTGTCTATGGCTACACCTTC
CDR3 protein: CASSIGHGTGAPPVYGYTF

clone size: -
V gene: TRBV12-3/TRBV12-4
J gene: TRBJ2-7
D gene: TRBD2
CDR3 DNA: TGTGCCAGCAGGCGGGAGGTCCACGAGCAGTACTTC
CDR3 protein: CASRREVHEQYF

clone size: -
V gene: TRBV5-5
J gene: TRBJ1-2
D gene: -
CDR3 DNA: TGTGCCAGCACCAAACAGGGCTATCGTGACTATGGCTACACCTTC
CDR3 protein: CASTKQGYRDYGYTF

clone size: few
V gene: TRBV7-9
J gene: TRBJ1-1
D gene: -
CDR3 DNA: TGTGCCAGCAGCTTAGAGATCACTGAAGCTTTCTTT
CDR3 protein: CASSLEITEAFF

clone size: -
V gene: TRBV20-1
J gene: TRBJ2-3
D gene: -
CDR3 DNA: TGCAGTGCTAGAGATCCGGGTCAGGGACCAGATACGCAGTATTTT
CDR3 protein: CSARDPGQGPDTQYF

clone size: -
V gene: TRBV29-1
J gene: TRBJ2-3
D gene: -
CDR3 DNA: TGCAGCGTTGGGTTTGGTGGGGTTGACAAGGAGCAGTATTTT
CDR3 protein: CSVGFGGVDKEQYF

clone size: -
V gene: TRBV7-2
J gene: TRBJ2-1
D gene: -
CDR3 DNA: TGTGCCAGCAGCTTACGAGGGCGGGAGCAGTTCTTC
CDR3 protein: CASSLRGREQFF

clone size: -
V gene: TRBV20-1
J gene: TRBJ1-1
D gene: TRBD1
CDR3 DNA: TGCAGTGGCGCATCATCCGGGACAGGGCGAACTGAAGCTTTCTTT
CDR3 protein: CSGASSGTGRTEAFF

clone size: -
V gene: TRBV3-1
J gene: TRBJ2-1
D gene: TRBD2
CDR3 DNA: TGTGCCAGCAGCCAAGGGACGGGGGGGCTAAACAATGAGCAGTTCTTC
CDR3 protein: CASSQGTGGLNNEQFF

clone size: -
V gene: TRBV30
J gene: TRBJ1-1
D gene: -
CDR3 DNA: TGTGCCTGGAAATGGTGGGACACTGAAGCTTTCTTT
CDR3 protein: CAWKWWDTEAFF

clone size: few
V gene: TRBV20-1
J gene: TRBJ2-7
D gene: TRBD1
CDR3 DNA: TGCAGTGCTCCTCCGACAGGGACCTACGAGCAGTACTTC
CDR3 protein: CSAPPTGTYEQYF

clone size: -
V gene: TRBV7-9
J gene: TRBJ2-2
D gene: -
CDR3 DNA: TGTGCCAGCAGCCTCCCCGGGACGCCTACCACCGGGGAGCTGTTTTTT
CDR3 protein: CASSLPGTPTTGELFF

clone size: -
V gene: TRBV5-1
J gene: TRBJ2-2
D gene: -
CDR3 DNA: TGCGCCAGCAGCTTGGAACCGGGACGTAACACCGGGGAGCTGTTTTTT
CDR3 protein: CASSLEPGRNTGELFF

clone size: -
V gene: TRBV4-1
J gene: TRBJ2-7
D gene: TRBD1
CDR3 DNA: TGCGCCAGCAGCCCATCTCAGGGGGCCTGGTACGAGCAGTACTTC
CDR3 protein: CASSPSQGAWYEQYF

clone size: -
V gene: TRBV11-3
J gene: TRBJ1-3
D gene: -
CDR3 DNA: TGTGCCAGCACCTTTTATGGGACGGGCTCTGGAAACACCATATATTTT
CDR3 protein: CASTFYGTGSGNTIYF

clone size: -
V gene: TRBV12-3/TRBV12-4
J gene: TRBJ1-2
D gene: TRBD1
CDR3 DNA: TGTGCCAGCAGTCTGGGACAGGCCACGGATGGCTACACCTTC
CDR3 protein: CASSLGQATDGYTF

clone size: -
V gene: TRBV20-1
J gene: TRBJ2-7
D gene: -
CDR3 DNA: TGCAGTGCTAGAGAGGAGGGAGACACCTCCTACGAGCAGTACTTC
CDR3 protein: CSAREEGDTSYEQYF

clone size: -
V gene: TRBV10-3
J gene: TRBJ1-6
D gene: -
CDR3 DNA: TGTGCCATCAGTGAGTCGACGGGGGGCACCTATAATTCACCCCTCCACTTT
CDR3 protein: CAISESTGGTYNSPLHF

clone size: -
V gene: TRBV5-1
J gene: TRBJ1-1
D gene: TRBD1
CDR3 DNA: TGCGCCAGCAAGCCGGGACAGAGTTTGAACACTGAAGCTTTCTTT
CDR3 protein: CASKPGQSLNTEAFF

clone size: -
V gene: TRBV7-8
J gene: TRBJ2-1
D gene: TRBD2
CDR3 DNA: TGTGCCAGCAGCTCTATAGCGGGGAGTTACAATGAGCAGTTCTTC
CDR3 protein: CASSSIAGSYNEQFF

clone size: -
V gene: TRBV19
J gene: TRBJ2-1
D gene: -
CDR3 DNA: TGTGCCAGTAGAAGCGAGGCTGACTCCTACAATGAGCAGTTCTTC
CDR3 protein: CASRSEADSYNEQFF

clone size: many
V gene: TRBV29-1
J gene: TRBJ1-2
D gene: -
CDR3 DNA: TGCAGCGTTGAGAAGAACTATGGCTACACCTTC
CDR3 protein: CSVEKNYGYTF

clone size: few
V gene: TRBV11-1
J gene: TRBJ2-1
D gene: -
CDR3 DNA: TGTGCCAGCAGCTACCGACAGGCTTACAATGAGCAGTTCTTC
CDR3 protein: CASSYRQAYNEQFF

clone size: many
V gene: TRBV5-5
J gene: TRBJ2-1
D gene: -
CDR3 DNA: TGTGCCAGCAGCTTACGGGCCGACTATGAGCAGTTCTTC
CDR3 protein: CASSLRADYEQFF

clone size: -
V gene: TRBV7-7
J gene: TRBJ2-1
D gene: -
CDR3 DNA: TGTGCTAGCAGCCCCTTCTTAGAGGTGGAGCAGTTCTTC
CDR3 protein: CASSPFLEVEQFF

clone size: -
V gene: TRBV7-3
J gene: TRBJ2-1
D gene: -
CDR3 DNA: TGTGCCAGCAGCTCAGAAGACAATGAGCAGTTCTTC
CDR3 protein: CASSSEDNEQFF

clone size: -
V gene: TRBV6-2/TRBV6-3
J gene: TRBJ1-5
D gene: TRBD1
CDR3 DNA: TGTGCCAGCAGTTGGGGACAGGGATATCAGCCCCAGCATTTT
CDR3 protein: CASSWGQGYQPQHF

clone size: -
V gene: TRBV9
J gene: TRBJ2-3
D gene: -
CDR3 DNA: TGTGCCAGCAGCGTGGGCGGGCAAGATACGCAGTATTTT
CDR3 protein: CASSVGGQDTQYF

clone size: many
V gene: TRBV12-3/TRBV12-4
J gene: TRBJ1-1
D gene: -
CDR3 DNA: TGTGCCAGCAGTTTTGGGTTGGCCACTGAAGCTTTCTTT
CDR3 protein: CASSFGLATEAFF

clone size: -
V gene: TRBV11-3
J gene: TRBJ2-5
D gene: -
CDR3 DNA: TGTGCCAGCAGCTTAGTCAGGCGAGAGACCCAGTACTTC
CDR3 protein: CASSLVRRETQYF

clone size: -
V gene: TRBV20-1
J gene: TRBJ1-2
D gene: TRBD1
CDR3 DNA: TGCAGTGCTAGGCCGGGACAGTATGGCTACACCTTC
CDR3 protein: CSARPGQYGYTF

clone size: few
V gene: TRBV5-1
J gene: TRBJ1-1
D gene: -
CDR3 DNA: TGCGCCAGCAGCTTGGTAAGGGGCACTGAAGCTTTCTTT
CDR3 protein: CASSLVRGTEAFF

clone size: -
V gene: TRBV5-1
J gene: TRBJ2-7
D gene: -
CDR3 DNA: TGCGCCAGCAGCCACAGGGAGACCTACGAGCAGTACTTC
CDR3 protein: CASSHRETYEQYF

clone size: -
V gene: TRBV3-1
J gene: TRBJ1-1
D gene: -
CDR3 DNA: TGTGCCAGCAACCTCAAACAGGGAGGAACTGAAGCTTTCTTT
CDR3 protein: CASNLKQGGTEAFF

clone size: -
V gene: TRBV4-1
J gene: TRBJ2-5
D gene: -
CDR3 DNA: TGCGCCAGCAGCCAAGACCCCGAATGGGGCCAAGAGACCCAGTACTTC
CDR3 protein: CASSQDPEWGQETQYF

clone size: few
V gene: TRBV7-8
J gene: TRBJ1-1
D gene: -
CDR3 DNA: TGTGCCAGCAGCTTAGCGGTGGTCTCGAACACTGAAGCTTTCTTT
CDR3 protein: CASSLAVVSNTEAFF

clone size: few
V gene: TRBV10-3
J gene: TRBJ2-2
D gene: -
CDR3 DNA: TGTGCCATCAGTGAGCCGGGACAACCCTCGGACACCGGGGAGCTGTTTTTT
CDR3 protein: CAISEPGQPSDTGELFF

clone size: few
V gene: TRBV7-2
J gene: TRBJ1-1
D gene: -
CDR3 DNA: TGTGCCAGCAGCTTAGCAGCGGTGGGGGCCCGGGGTGAAGCTTTCTTT
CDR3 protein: CASSLAAVGARGEAFF

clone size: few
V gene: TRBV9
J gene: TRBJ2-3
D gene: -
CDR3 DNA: TGTGCCAGCAGCGTAGGTCTGAGGACGCTAGATACGCAGTATTTT
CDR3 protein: CASSVGLRTLDTQYF

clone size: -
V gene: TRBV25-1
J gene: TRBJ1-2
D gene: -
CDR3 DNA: TGTGCCAGCAGTGAATATGGGGCTCCCTCCTACTATGGCTACACCTTC
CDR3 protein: CASSEYGAPSYYGYTF

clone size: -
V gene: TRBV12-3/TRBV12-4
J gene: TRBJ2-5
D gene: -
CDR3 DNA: TGTGCCAGCAGTTCAGACAGTCGAAAGACCCAGTACTTC
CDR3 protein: CASSSDSRKTQYF

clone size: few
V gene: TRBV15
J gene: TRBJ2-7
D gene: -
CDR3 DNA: TGTGCCACCAGCAGAGCAGGAGAGCAGTACTTC
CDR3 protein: CATSRAGEQYF

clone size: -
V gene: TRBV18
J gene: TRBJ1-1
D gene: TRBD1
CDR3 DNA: TGTGCCAGCTCACCAGGGACAGGAAGGAACACTGAAGCTTTCTTT
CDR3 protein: CASSPGTGRNTEAFF